This TCR beta chain was retrieved from a study of response to subunit inactivated influenza vaccine. General study findings and limits: Authors suggested seasonal influenza vaccinations each recruit few new T cells.

On this clonotype itself: As yet, its antigen is unknown.

The CDR3 is 14 amino acids. CDR1 and CDR2 (germline): SGHAT, FQNNGV. V gave up 2 bases and J gave up 10 bases; unmatched junction bases: 6. MiXCR, run by TCRdb on the RT-PCR reads, gives a single entry per CDR3 protein. In the table there are 530,000 or so distinct CDR3 sequences, 12% of which are singletons. The source material was PBMCs from blood, sampled on the day of vaccination. This receptor was obtained from a man in his fifties who received an inactivated influenza vaccine. The V gene is TRBV11-2, the J gene TRBJ2-1, with TRBD1 matching over 9 bases. The chain's CDR3 is CASSLLQGAMEQFF. DNA of the CDR3: TGTGCCAGCAGCTTACTACAGGGGGCGATGGAGCAGTTCTTC.